This T cell receptor (beta chain) came from a study of blood T cell repertoires in COVID-19. Background on the study: T cells, B-cell-depleted T cells, or PBMCs supplied cDNA or gDNA.

Sequenced by immunoSEQ multiplex PCR; TCRdb stores in-frame clones only, minus some. The sample shows 330,000 or so clones, roughly 90% of them seen only once. The CDR3 runs to 15 residues. The germline V gene has CDR1 MNHEY and CDR2 SVGEGT. The ends lost 0 bases at V and 4 bases at J; junction bases unmatched: 6. Sequenced: peripheral blood. The receptor's source is a man younger than 45 with COVID-19, enrolled during active disease. The genes are TRBV6-2 or TRBV6-3 and TRBJ2-7; 7 bases match TRBD1. The CDR3 DNA sequence: TGTGCCAGCAGTTACTCGAGGGGGCGCAGATACGAGCAGTACTTC. Its translation: CASSYSRGRRYEQYF.